The 30 T cell receptor beta chains given below trace back to one sample, sequenced in a study of T cell responses to AZD1222 COVID-19 vaccine. Clones were read by immunoSEQ multiplex PCR, and TCRdb kept only the in-frame ones, dropping some. The table lists some 150,000 clones, around 88% of them singletons. This material consisted of peripheral blood, taken on day 0 of AZD1222 vaccination. The receptors derive from an adult in good health.

The V gene is TRBV3-1 (or the pseudogene TRBV3-2), the J gene TRBJ1-1; 10 bases agree with TRBD1. CDR1 and CDR2 from the germline V gene are LGHDT and YNNKEL (reference sequence). The CDR3 covers 18 residues. J gave up 0 bases and V 1 base, and 8 bases lay outside the gene matches. CDR3 protein: CASSQVRTGGVMNTEAFF. CDR3 coding DNA: TGTGCCAGCAGCCAAGTACGGACAGGGGGTGTCATGAACACTGAAGCTTTCTTT.

As regards this clone: It is unclear where the CDR3 begins or ends on the DNA, so no DNA is shown, and the CDR3 is as TCRdb lists it. The chain is built from TRBV21-1 and TRBJ1-1; the DNA was not used to check the table's D call, TRBD1. TRBV21-1 is noted as a pseudogene. The CDR3 region is 17 residues in length, termini included. This CDR3 is CASSKELRFGRGTEAFF.

This clone was counted ten times or more. The V gene is TRBV11-2, the J gene TRBJ1-1; no firm D call. V was pared by 7 bases and J by 0 bases, with 18 bases between. CDR3 size: 16 residues. The germline gives CDR1 SGHAT, CDR2 FQNNGV. In nucleotides, the CDR3 is TGTGCCAGCAACTTCCCCTTACGGACGATGAACACTGAAGCTTTCTTT. Its protein is CASNFPLRTMNTEAFF.

The count of this clone is one. The chain combines TRBV18 with TRBJ2-7; D may match TRBD1 or TRBD2 (5 bases each). Germline V CDR1 and CDR2: KGHSH, LQKENI. Trimming removed 3 bases from V and 3 bases from J, with 15 bases in between. This CDR3 region has 15 residues. This CDR3 reads CASSPRGERFYEQYF. The CDR3 DNA sequence: TGTGCCAGCTCACCTAGGGGAGAACGCTTCTACGAGCAGTACTTC.

The chain links TRBV6-5 to TRBJ1-2; D call uncertain. The V and J ends lost 4 bases and 8 bases respectively, with 11 bases between them. This CDR3 spans 12 amino acids. Per the germline V gene, CDR1 is MNHEY and CDR2 is SVGAGI. The CDR3 spells CASSFDRRGYTF. The CDR3 DNA is TGTGCCAGCAGTTTCGACCGCCGGGGCTACACCTTC.

The chain employs TRBV4-1 and TRBJ2-7, with D possibly being TRBD2 (6 bases). V shed 5 bases and J shed 6 bases, with 14 bases lying between them. The CDR3 totals 13 residues. Germline CDR1 MGHRA, CDR2 YSYEKL. CDR3 in DNA: TGCGCCAGCAGCGGGGGGTGGAATGGCGAGCAGTACTTC. Its protein is CASSGGWNGEQYF.

The chain is built from TRBV20-1 and TRBJ2-1; D may be TRBD2 (5 bases). CDR3 size: 11 residues. Trimming stripped 6 bases from V and 9 bases from J, with 12 bases between. Germline V lookup: CDR1 DFQATT, CDR2 SNEGSKA (reference sequence). In DNA form, the CDR3 reads TGCAGTGCGGGCCGCGGAGGTGAGCAGTTCTTC. Its translation is CSAGRGGEQFF.

The chain recombines TRBV6-6 with TRBJ1-1, with D uncertain. V shed 0 bases and J shed 8 bases, with 7 bases lying between them. This CDR3 region has 12 residues. CDR1 is MNHNY and CDR2 is SVGAGI in the germline V gene (reference sequence). CDR3: CASSYSTPEAFF. CDR3 coding DNA: TGTGCCAGCAGTTACTCGACGCCAGAAGCTTTCTTT.

This chain links TRBV28 with TRBJ1-5; tentatively, D is TRBD1 (5 bases). The CDR3 has 16 residues. Trimming pared 7 bases from V and 4 bases from J, leaving 20 bases between. Germline values: CDR1 MDHEN, CDR2 SYDVKM. The DNA of the CDR3 is TGTGCCAGCATCCCGGTGGAGGGGTTGGGAAATCAGCCCCAGCATTTT. As protein: CASIPVEGLGNQPQHF.

V gene TRBV21-1 combines with J gene TRBJ2-5. TRBV21-1 is annotated as a pseudogene. The CDR3 runs 17 residues. CDR3 nucleotide sequence: TGTGCCAGCAGCAATTCCGCCGCACGAAGGCCTCGGAAGACCCAGTACTTC. Amino acid sequence: CASSNSAARRPRKTQYF.

J is TRBJ1-6 and V is TRBV28; TRBD1 matches 7 bases. The length of the CDR3 is 16 residues. CDR1 and CDR2 from the germline V gene are MDHEN and SYDVKM. The trim removed 6 bases at V and 5 bases at J, leaving 10 bases unmatched. The CDR3 DNA is TGTGCCAGCAGCTTCACAGGGGCAGGAAATAATTCACCCCTCCACTTT. It specifies CASSFTGAGNNSPLHF.

The rearrangement links TRBV27 to TRBJ1-6; TRBD1 is a possible D gene (5 bases). The CDR3 is 15 amino acids. From germline, CDR1 is MNHEY and CDR2 SMNVEV (reference sequence). V lost 6 bases, J lost 0 bases, and 9 bases lay in between. CDR3 region: CASRERGSYNSPLHF. The CDR3 region has the DNA TGTGCCAGCAGAGAGAGGGGCTCCTATAATTCACCCCTCCACTTT.

This rearrangement joins TRBV6-5 to TRBJ2-5; tentatively, D is TRBD2 (5 bases). Per the germline V gene, CDR1 is MNHEY and CDR2 is SVGAGI. The CDR3 runs 13 residues. V lost 6 bases to trimming and J lost 5 bases, with 13 bases between them. The CDR3 DNA reads as TGTGCCAGCAGAGCGACTATTAGCGAGACCCAGTACTTC. Protein: CASRATISETQYF.

The V and J genes are TRBV11-2 and TRBJ1-3; the D gene is possibly TRBD1 (5 bases). Trimming shortened V by 3 bases and J by 7 bases, and 7 bases separated the two germline ends. The CDR3 extends over 12 amino acids. Germline V CDR1 and CDR2: SGHAT, FQNNGV. Written as DNA, the CDR3 is TGTGCCAGCAGCTTGAGGGACAACACCATATATTTT. It encodes CASSLRDNTIYF.

J is TRBJ2-6 and V is TRBV28, with TRBD2 identical over 7 bases. Looked up from germline, CDR1 is MDHEN and CDR2 is SYDVKM. V was pared by 3 bases and J by 0 bases, with 2 bases of the junction left unmatched. The CDR3 is made up of 16 amino acids. CDR3 amino acids: CASSFGGGSGANVLTF. In DNA, the CDR3 is TGTGCCAGCAGTTTCGGCGGGGGCTCTGGGGCCAACGTCCTGACTTTC.

The J gene is TRBJ2-1, the V gene TRBV28, with D perhaps given as TRBD1 or TRBD2 (5 bases each). The germline V and J ends were trimmed by 0 bases and 1 base, with 10 bases remaining between them. This CDR3 region has 16 residues. Germline V gene sequence: CDR1 MDHEN, CDR2 SYDVKM. CDR3 protein: CASSLWGGGSYNEQFF. The CDR3 DNA is TGTGCCAGCAGTTTATGGGGTGGGGGATCCTACAATGAGCAGTTCTTC.

The J gene is TRBJ2-3, the V gene TRBV29-1; weak D call: TRBD2 (5 bases). CDR3 length equals 14 residues. Germline V gene data show CDR1 as SQVTM and CDR2 as ANQGSEA. Trimming pared 7 bases from V and 11 bases from J, leaving 25 bases between. The CDR3 nucleotides are TGCAGCGCGCTCCAGTTCTCCGGGAACTACGTGCAGTATTTT. Translation: CSALQFSGNYVQYF.

CDR3 sequence reads: CAWSDRQVGYTF. In DNA, the CDR3 is TGTGCCTGGAGTGACAGACAGGTGGGCTACACCTTC. The chain employs TRBV30 and TRBJ1-2, with D perhaps matching TRBD1 (6 bases). V gave up 1 base and J gave up 8 bases, with 11 bases separating them. Germline V gene sequence: CDR1 GTSNPN, CDR2 SVGIG (reference sequence). The CDR3 contains 12 residues.

This chain uses TRBV30 with TRBJ1-2; D is unclear. Germline V gives CDR1 GTSNPN, CDR2 SVGIG (reference sequence). The CDR3 loop spans 12 amino acids. Trimming took 2 bases from V and 7 from J, leaving 11 bases between them. CDR3 sequence (DNA): TGTGCCTGGAGTCTGGAACGTAGTGGCTACACCTTC. Translated, it gives CAWSLERSGYTF.

DNA for the CDR3: TGTGCCAGCACCCAGCCCCCCGGGACAGTCTATGGCTACACCTTC. Protein: CASTQPPGTVYGYTF. The chain employs TRBV7-2 and TRBJ1-2, with 7 bases that match TRBD1. This CDR3 has 15 residues. After removal of 7 bases from V and 4 bases from J, the junction contained 12 bases not matched to a gene. Per the germline V gene, CDR1 is SGHTA and CDR2 is FQGNSA.

The rearrangement joins TRBV19 to TRBJ2-7; TRBD2 agrees at 7 bases. Germline CDR1 is LNHDA and CDR2 is SQIVND (reference sequence). This CDR3 has 14 amino acids. V was clipped by 1 base and J by 7 bases; unmatched bases: 7. CDR3: CASSIVARGSEQYF. For the CDR3, the DNA is TGTGCCAGTAGTATAGTGGCGCGCGGGAGTGAGCAGTACTTC.

CDR3 region: CASSLGGDYGYTF. The CDR3 DNA follows: TGTGCCAGCAGTTTAGGAGGGGACTATGGCTACACCTTC. The chain is built from TRBV12-3 or TRBV12-4 and TRBJ1-2; TRBD1 is a possible D gene (5 bases). Trimming stripped 1 base from V and 3 bases from J, with 6 bases between. This CDR3 has 13 residues.

CDR3 sequence reads: CASSPGGGQYTEAFF. Here the CDR3 DNA reads TGTGCCAGCAGCCCCGGGGGGGGACAGTACACTGAAGCTTTCTTT. The chain couples TRBV7-3 to TRBJ1-1; 7 bases agree with TRBD1. J was trimmed by 3 bases and V by 5 bases; bases with no gene match: 9. The CDR3 extends over 15 amino acids. The germline V gene has CDR1 SGHTA and CDR2 FQGTGA.

The rearrangement uses TRBV19 and TRBJ2-7; TRBD2 aligns across 7 bases. There are 13 residues in the CDR3. Germline-derived CDR1 and CDR2 are LNHDA and SQIVND (reference sequence). Unmatched junction bases numbered 6, after V lost 8 bases and J lost 2 bases. CDR3 region: CASGYGGTYEQYF. The CDR3, as DNA: TGTGCCAGTGGCTACGGGGGGACCTACGAGCAGTACTTC.

This chain joins TRBV15 and TRBJ2-3; a weak D match, TRBD2 (5 bases). This CDR3 spans 13 amino acids. Germline V gene sequence: CDR1 LNHNV, CDR2 YYDKDF (reference sequence). V gave up 0 bases and J gave up 8 bases, with 9 bases separating them. In nucleotides, the CDR3 is TGTGCCACCAGCAGAGATGGGAGCGCTACGCAGTATTTT. It specifies CATSRDGSATQYF.

For this clone: At the DNA level, this CDR3 is encoded by other sequences in the same sample as well. The chain couples TRBV12-3 or TRBV12-4 to TRBJ1-5; a possible D gene is TRBD1 (5 bases). V was cut by 6 bases and J by 3 bases, with 9 bases left in between. The CDR3 has 13 residues. Here the CDR3 DNA reads TGTGCCAGCAGGGGGACTGTCAATCAGCCCCAGCATTTT. As protein: CASRGTVNQPQHF.

The J gene is TRBJ2-5, the V gene TRBV7-2; either TRBD1 or TRBD2 may supply D (6 bases each). Germline V gene sequence: CDR1 SGHTA, CDR2 FQGNSA. V was pared by 5 bases and J by 10 bases, with 14 bases between. The CDR3 contains 12 residues. The DNA of the CDR3 is TGTGCCAGCAGCCCCCCAAGGGGGGACCAGTACTTC. Translated: CASSPPRGDQYF.

This chain joins TRBV11-1 and TRBJ2-1; TRBD1 matches at 7 bases. The CDR3 length is 15 residues. The V and J ends lost 4 bases and 2 bases, in that order; junction bases with no gene match: 5. CDR1 and CDR2 from the germline V gene are SGHAT and FQDESV (reference sequence). The CDR3 spells CASSSPTGTYNEQFF. The CDR3 region has the DNA TGTGCCAGCAGCTCCCCGACAGGGACCTACAATGAGCAGTTCTTC.

This sequence joins TRBV27 and TRBJ2-1, with D unclear. The V end lost 5 bases, the J end lost 0 bases, and 5 bases lay between the germline ends. CDR1 is MNHEY, CDR2 SMNVEV, per germline (reference sequence). The CDR3 is 13 amino acids. The CDR3 DNA reads TGTGCCAGCAGTACCCACTCCTACAATGAGCAGTTCTTC. The encoded protein is CASSTHSYNEQFF.

The DNA of the CDR3 is TGTGCCAGCAAACGACTAGCGGAAGAGACCCAGTACTTC. The encoded protein is CASKRLAEETQYF. The V call is TRBV6-5, the J call TRBJ2-5; 9 nucleotides match TRBD2. Trimming at V came to 7 bases and at J to 3 bases, leaving 3 bases not matched to a gene. The CDR3 consists of 13 residues. Germline-derived CDR1 and CDR2 are MNHEY and SVGAGI.